One T cell receptor beta chain is described in this entry. Its antigen is unknown. The sample belongs to a study of T cell responses to AZD1222 COVID-19 vaccine. The study's findings and limits: Repertoire collection took place solely once the T cell response had peaked. Females outnumbered males among donors, who were mostly white British; clonal diversity was possibly underestimated. Epitopes outside B.1.351 and B.1.1.7 mutated regions reportedly drew nearly half of spike TCRs.

CDR3 length: 15 residues. V shed 6 bases, J shed 5 bases, and the junction held 11 bases outside the gene matches. Germline CDR1 reads LNHDA; CDR2 reads SQIVND (reference sequence). Sequenced by immunoSEQ multiplex PCR; TCRdb stores in-frame clones only, minus some. Found here are fewer than 120,000 clones, approximately 90% of them singletons; the top ten hold 15%. V gene TRBV19 combines with J gene TRBJ1-1; TRBD1 agrees at 8 bases. Sample: peripheral blood, taken 28 days after the second AZD1222 dose. The clonotype comes from an adult who received the AZD1222 COVID-19 vaccine. CDR3 in amino acids: CASSWRNRGITEAFF. The CDR3 DNA is TGTGCCAGTAGCTGGAGGAACAGGGGGATTACTGAAGCTTTCTTT.